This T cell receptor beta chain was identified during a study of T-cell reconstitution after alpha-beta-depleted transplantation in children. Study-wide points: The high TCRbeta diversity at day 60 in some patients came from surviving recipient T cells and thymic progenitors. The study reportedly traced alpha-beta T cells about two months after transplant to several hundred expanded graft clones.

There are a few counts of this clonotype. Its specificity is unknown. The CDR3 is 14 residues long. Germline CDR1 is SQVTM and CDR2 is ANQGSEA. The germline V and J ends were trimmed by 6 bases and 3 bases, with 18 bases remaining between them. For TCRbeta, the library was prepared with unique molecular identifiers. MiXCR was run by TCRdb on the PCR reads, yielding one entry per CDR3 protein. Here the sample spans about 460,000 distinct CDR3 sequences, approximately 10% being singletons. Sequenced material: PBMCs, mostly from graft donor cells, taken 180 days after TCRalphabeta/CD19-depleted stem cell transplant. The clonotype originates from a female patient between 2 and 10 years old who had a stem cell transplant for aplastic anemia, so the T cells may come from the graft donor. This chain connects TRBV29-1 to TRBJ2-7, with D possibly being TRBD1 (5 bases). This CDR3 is CSVTATETNYEQYF. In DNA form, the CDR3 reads TGCAGCGTGACAGCGACCGAAACCAACTACGAGCAGTACTTC.